These T cell receptor beta chains were read from a single sample in a study of human T cells and chemical hapten exposure. TCRdb used MiXCR to reprocess the RACE reads, holding one entry per CDR3 protein. The sample carries approximately 260,000 distinct CDR3 sequences, over 7.5% recorded once. The starting material was whole blood, obtained in connection with sensitization to the hapten diphenylcyclopropenone (DPC). Every receptor here comes from a man in his late teens or twenties with alopecia areata. Some clones in this sample may be carry-over from other donors' samples. The CDR3 runs from the conserved cysteine through the conserved F or W. The D gene is left open where the match is weak. Rows may omit the clone size; those that give it use once, few, many or a size class.

size	V	J	D	DNA	CDR3
-	TRBV21-1	TRBJ2-1	-	TGTGCCAGCAGCAAGGAGGGGACCGGACACAATGAGCAGTTCTTC	CASSKEGTGHNEQFF
-	TRBV10-3	TRBJ2-3	-	TGTGCCATCAAGAGGTCAGCCCTCCCAGATACGCAGTATTTT	CAIKRSALPDTQYF
-	TRBV11-2	TRBJ2-5	-	TGTGCCAGCAGCACCCGACAGATACAAGATTTTGTGACCCAGTACTTC	CASSTRQIQDFVTQYF
few	TRBV6-2/TRBV6-3	TRBJ1-1	TRBD1	TGTGCCAGCAGATGGACAGGGGGCACTGAAGCTTTCTTT	CASRWTGGTEAFF
-	TRBV7-9	TRBJ2-2	-	TGTGCCAGCAGCTTATCTGGCAGAGAGAACACCGGGGAGCTGTTTTTT	CASSLSGRENTGELFF
many	TRBV2	TRBJ2-3	-	TGTGCCAGCAGTGAGGTGGCTAGCACAGATACGCAGTATTTT	CASSEVASTDTQYF
many	TRBV21-1	TRBJ1-6	-	TGTGCCAGCAGCGGGGCCTGTAGGACACTGAGGGGTTCACCCCTCCACTTT	CASSGACRTLRGSPLHF
few	TRBV6-2/TRBV6-3	TRBJ2-1	-	TGTGCCAGCAGTTTTTTATTGGGGCTCTCCTACAATGAGCAGTTCTTC	CASSFLLGLSYNEQFF
-	TRBV7-2	TRBJ2-1	TRBD1	TGTGCCAGCAGTCGACAGGGGGCACGGGAGCAGTTCTTC	CASSRQGAREQFF
few	TRBV20-1	TRBJ1-4	-	TGCAGTGTCGCCCAAGTTGCAACTAATGAAAAACTGTTTTTT	CSVAQVATNEKLFF
-	TRBV7-9	TRBJ2-2	TRBD2	TGTGCCAGCAGGTTATCGTTCGCTGGCAGGGAGGGTCGCACGACGAACACCGGGGAGCTGTTTTTT	CASRLSFAGREGRTTNTGELFF
few	TRBV20-1	TRBJ1-1	-	TGCAGTTCGGCCCCGGGGGGGACTGATGTTGCTTTCTTT	CSSAPGGTDVAFF
many	TRBV4-3	TRBJ1-1	TRBD1	TGCGCCAGCAGCCAAGAGGGGACAGAATGGGAGAGGCTGAACACTGAAGCTTTCTTT	CASSQEGTEWERLNTEAFF
many	TRBV3-1	TRBJ1-1	-	TGTGCCAGCAGCCAAGGGCAGATGAACACTGAAGCTTTCTTT	CASSQGQMNTEAFF
-	TRBV27	TRBJ2-1	-	TGTGCCAGCAGTGACGGGACACACTCCTACAATGAGCAGTTCTTC	CASSDGTHSYNEQFF
few	TRBV15	TRBJ1-5	-	TGTGCCACCAGCCCTTCCCAGGGGATGGACAATCAGCCCCAGCATTTT	CATSPSQGMDNQPQHF
few	TRBV27	TRBJ2-2	-	TGTGCCAGCAGCGTTAGGTGGGCGTACACCGGGGAGCTGTTTTTT	CASSVRWAYTGELFF
-	TRBV2	TRBJ2-5	-	TGTGCCAGCAGTGAACGGGCAAATCAGTACCAAGAGACCCAGTACTTC	CASSERANQYQETQYF
many	TRBV7-9	TRBJ2-3	TRBD2	TGTGCCAGCAGCTTAGCGTCAACTAGCGGCACAGATACGCAGTATTTT	CASSLASTSGTDTQYF
many	TRBV6-1	TRBJ2-2	TRBD1	TGTGCCAGCAGCCGGGACAGGGGGACCGGGGAGCTGTTTTTT	CASSRDRGTGELFF
many	TRBV20-1	TRBJ1-1	-	TGCAGTGCTAGAGCGGGGGGAGAGACTGAAGCTTTCTTT	CSARAGGETEAFF
-	TRBV27	TRBJ2-1	-	TGTGCCACGTGGGGGGGGCCCTACAATGAGCAGTTCTTC	CATWGGPYNEQFF
few	TRBV20-1	TRBJ2-7	-	TGCAGTGCTAGTCAGGGACTTGCCCGATACGAGCAGTACTTC	CSASQGLARYEQYF
-	TRBV11-2	TRBJ2-1	TRBD2	TGTGCCAGCAGCTCACCTAGCGGGGGTGGCCGGAATGAGCAGTTCTTC	CASSSPSGGGRNEQFF
-	TRBV7-2	TRBJ2-3	TRBD1	TGTGCCAGCAGCTTAGTAGGGGGCCCAGATACGCAGTATTTT	CASSLVGGPDTQYF
-	TRBV11-2	TRBJ2-6	-	TGTGCCATCGCCGGGGCCTACAGCTCTGGGGCCAACGTCCTGACTTTC	CAIAGAYSSGANVLTF
-	TRBV7-2	TRBJ2-7	TRBD2	TGTGCCAGCAGCGAACCTAGCGGGGGGGTCTACGAGCAGTACTTC	CASSEPSGGVYEQYF
-	TRBV4-3	TRBJ1-2	-	TGCGCCAGCAGCCAAAGGGAGCCTACGCCTAGTGGCTACACCTTC	CASSQREPTPSGYTF
few	TRBV5-1	TRBJ2-1	-	TGCGCCAGCAGCTTGGGGCACCCCTACAATGAGCAGTTCTTC	CASSLGHPYNEQFF
many	TRBV9	TRBJ1-1	-	TGTGCCAGCAGCGTTGGGACGAATACTGAAGCTTTCTTT	CASSVGTNTEAFF
many	TRBV11-3	TRBJ1-4	-	TGTGCCAGCAGCTTACCGGATACTAATGAAAAACTGTTTTTT	CASSLPDTNEKLFF
many	TRBV10-3	TRBJ1-1	-	TGTGCCATCAGAGGAAATCCCCAGGGGAGGGTCAACACTGAAGCTTTCTTT	CAIRGNPQGRVNTEAFF
-	TRBV6-4	TRBJ2-3	TRBD2	TGTGCCAGCAGTGGGACTAGCGAACACACAGATACGCAGTATTTT	CASSGTSEHTDTQYF
few	TRBV6-2/TRBV6-3	TRBJ1-5	TRBD1	TGTGCCAGCAGTTACTCTGTCGGGACAGACAATCAGCCCCAGCATTTT	CASSYSVGTDNQPQHF
-	TRBV29-1	TRBJ1-1	-	TGCAGCGTTGATGCTGGGAGTAGGGCTTTCTTT	CSVDAGSRAFF
few	TRBV4-3	TRBJ2-7	-	TGCGCCAGCAGCCCTTCGATGTTGGACAAGTCCTACGAGCAGTACTTC	CASSPSMLDKSYEQYF
many	TRBV6-5	TRBJ2-1	TRBD2	TGTGCCAGCAGGGGACTAGCGTCCTCCTACAATGAGCAGTTCTTC	CASRGLASSYNEQFF
many	TRBV5-1	TRBJ1-5	-	TGCGCCAGCAGCTCGGGCCCCAATCAGCCCCAGCATTTT	CASSSGPNQPQHF
many	TRBV15	TRBJ1-5	-	TGTGCCACCAGCAGAGCGGGGTACTATAGCAATCAGCCCCAGCATTTT	CATSRAGYYSNQPQHF
-	TRBV7-9	TRBJ2-7	-	TGTGCCAGCAGCTTTGCGGACGACTACGAGCAGTACTTC	CASSFADDYEQYF
many	TRBV7-9	TRBJ1-4	-	TGTGCCAGCAGCTCTACAGGGAATGAAAAACTGTTTTTT	CASSSTGNEKLFF
many	TRBV7-9	TRBJ2-3	TRBD1	TGTGCCAGCAGCTCTCGACAGGGCGCAGATACGCAGTATTTT	CASSSRQGADTQYF
-	TRBV7-9	TRBJ2-3	-	TGTGCCAGCAGCTTCATCCAACTTCCGGGATACTCCACAGATACGCAGTATTTT	CASSFIQLPGYSTDTQYF
few	TRBV9	TRBJ1-2	-	TGTGCCAGCAGCGTAGAAAGGGGTAACTATGGCTACACCTTC	CASSVERGNYGYTF
-	TRBV27	TRBJ1-6	TRBD1	TGTGCCAGCACCTGGGACAGGGAGGATTCACCCCTCCACTTT	CASTWDREDSPLHF
once	TRBV6-6	TRBJ2-3	TRBD1	TGTGCCAGCAGTTACTCCACCGGGACAGGGAGCACAGATACGCAGTATTTT	CASSYSTGTGSTDTQYF